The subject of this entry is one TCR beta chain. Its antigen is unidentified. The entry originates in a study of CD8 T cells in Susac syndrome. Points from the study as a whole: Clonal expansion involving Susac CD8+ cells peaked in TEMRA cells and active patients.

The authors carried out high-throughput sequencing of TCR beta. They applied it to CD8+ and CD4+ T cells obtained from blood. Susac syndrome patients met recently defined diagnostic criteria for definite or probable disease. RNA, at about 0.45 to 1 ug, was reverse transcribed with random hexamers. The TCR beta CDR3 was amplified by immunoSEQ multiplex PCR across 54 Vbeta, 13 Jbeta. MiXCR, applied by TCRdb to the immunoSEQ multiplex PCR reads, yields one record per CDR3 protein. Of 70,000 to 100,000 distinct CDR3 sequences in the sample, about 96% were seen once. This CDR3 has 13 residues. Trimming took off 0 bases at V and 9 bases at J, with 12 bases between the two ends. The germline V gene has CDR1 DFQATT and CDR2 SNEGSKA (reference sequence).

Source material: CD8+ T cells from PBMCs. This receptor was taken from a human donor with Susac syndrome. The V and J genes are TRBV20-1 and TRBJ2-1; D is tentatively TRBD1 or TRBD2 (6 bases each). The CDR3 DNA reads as TGCAGTGCTAGAGAACTAGGGGGAGGTGAGCAGTTCTTC. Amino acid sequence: CSARELGGGEQFF.